This entry lists 7 T cell receptor beta chains sequenced from one sample in a study of shared clonotypes between healthy human individuals. The protocol was immunoSEQ multiplex PCR, while the TCRdb copy is restricted to in-frame clones and leaves out a portion. The sample records roughly 2,500,000 clones, roughly 93% being singletons. The specimen was naive CD4+ T cells from PBMCs. This sample's subset: CD45RA+ positively selected. These receptors were obtained from a man younger than 35 in good health. Some clones in this sample may be carry-over from other donors' samples.

The V and J genes are TRBV7-8 and TRBJ2-5; 7 positions agree with TRBD2. Germline CDR1 and CDR2: SGHVS and FQNEAQ. This CDR3 comprises 14 residues. The ends lost 3 bases at V and 1 base at J; junction bases unmatched: 2. The CDR3 loop is CASSFLAAQETQYF. CDR3 DNA: TGTGCCAGCAGCTTTCTAGCGGCCCAAGAGACCCAGTACTTC.

The genes are TRBV6-1 and TRBJ2-1, with 9 bases aligning to TRBD2. The length of the CDR3 is 15 residues. The ends lost 7 bases at V and 6 bases at J; junction bases unmatched: 10. Germline assignment: CDR1 MNHNS and CDR2 SASEGT. CDR3 amino acids: CASTEGLAGINEQFF. The CDR3 coding sequence is TGTGCCAGCACCGAGGGGCTAGCGGGAATCAATGAGCAGTTCTTC.

J is TRBJ2-2 and V is TRBV4-1; D gene unclear. The length of the CDR3 is 15 residues. The germline CDR1 and CDR2 sequences are MGHRA and YSYEKL. The V gene lost 3 bases and the J gene lost 5 bases, with 13 bases spanning the gap. CDR3 region: CASSQPRAKTGELFF. The CDR3 nucleotides read TGCGCCAGCAGCCAGCCAAGGGCTAAGACCGGGGAGCTGTTTTTT.

The chain is built from TRBV4-2 and TRBJ2-5, with D possibly matching TRBD2 (7 bases). Germline V gene data show CDR1 as LGHNA and CDR2 as YNFKEQ. The CDR3 is 14 amino acids. Trimming stripped 3 bases from V and 5 bases from J, with 13 bases between. The CDR3 nucleotides read TGTGCCAGCAGCCATCTTCGGGGGGCGGAGACCCAGTACTTC. The encoded protein is CASSHLRGAETQYF.

V and J are TRBV2 and TRBJ2-7; the D gene could be TRBD1 or TRBD2 (5 bases each). CDR1 and CDR2 (germline): SNHLY, FYNNEI. With 7 bases removed from V and 2 bases from J, the gap between germline ends came to 12 bases. The CDR3 sequence is 13 residues long. The CDR3: CASIRGNAYEQYF. The CDR3 DNA follows: TGTGCCAGCATACGGGGCAACGCCTACGAGCAGTACTTC.

The chain employs TRBV5-6 and TRBJ1-5; 8 nucleotides line up with TRBD1. The CDR3 runs 15 residues. Germline loops: CDR1 SGHDT, CDR2 YYEEEE. J gave up 2 bases and V 4 bases, and 5 bases lay outside the gene matches. The CDR3 sequence is CASSRDRGGNQPQHF. For the CDR3, the DNA is TGTGCCAGCAGCCGAGACAGGGGTGGCAATCAGCCCCAGCATTTT.

The J gene is TRBJ1-1, the V gene TRBV5-1; perhaps TRBD1 as D (5 bases). The germline CDR1 and CDR2 sequences are SGHRS and YFSETQ. Trimming pared 3 bases from V and 1 base from J, leaving 13 bases between. This CDR3 is built from 15 residues. Here the CDR3 DNA reads TGCGCCAGCAGCTGGACCGGGGGGGAGAACACTGAAGCTTTCTTT. Its protein is CASSWTGGENTEAFF.